This T cell receptor (beta chain) was obtained from a study of T cell repertoires in cytomegalovirus infection. At the level of the study: From public TCR beta signatures came an indication of both CMV infection and matching HLA type. General observations from the study: CMV-specific TCR beta clonotypes restricted by HLA-C were the ones dominating the ex vivo response. Cumulative frequency (of public TCR beta family members) identified carriers of CMV plus the relevant HLA.

Each CDR3 protein is one row after TCRdb ran MiXCR on the reads. The sample contains some 500,000 distinct CDR3 sequences, about 39% of which appear only once. The CDR3 runs 13 residues. CDR1 and CDR2 from the germline V gene are LGHNA and YSLEER. The V end was cut by 1 base, the J end by 2 bases, with 5 bases between. This clonotype appeared a few times. As yet, its antigen is unknown. V usage is TRBV4-3 and J usage is TRBJ2-5; D unclear. The sequenced sample was cultured PBMCs, obtained from culture after CMV antigen stimulation. The TCR comes from a human donor in good health (CMV status not recorded). Some clones in this sample may be carry-over from other donors' samples. CDR3 sequence: CASSQGQQETQYF. The CDR3 DNA is TGCGCCAGCAGCCAAGGGCAGCAAGAGACCCAGTACTTC.